This T cell receptor (beta chain) was profiled in a study of Graves' ophthalmopathy and Graves' hyperthyroidism. The study's findings and limits: Blood also held most thyroid clonotypes expanded above 0.001 frequency. The model reached roughly 71% sensitivity and around 74% specificity for predicting ophthalmopathy progression.

Hyperthyroidism in these 18- to 65-year-old patients was newly diagnosed, lasting under 2 months. Patients with other autoimmune diseases, uncontrolled infections, pregnancy or lactation were excluded. Using RNA transcripts, the TCR beta CDR3 regions were amplified. RT-PCR in the first round used HTBI primers; a second-round multiplex PCR followed. TCRdb analysed the multiplex PCR reads with MiXCR anew, one entry per CDR3 protein. The sample includes over 500,000 distinct CDR3 sequences, about a fifth seen only once; the top ten take more than 5.5%. About this clonotype: Its target is not known.

This CDR3 comprises 13 residues. From germline, CDR1 is KGHSH and CDR2 LQKENI. Trimming removed 2 bases from V and 9 bases from J, with 11 bases in between. The sequencing input was peripheral blood. This receptor was identified in a woman younger than 35 with stable Graves' hyperthyroidism. Some clones in this sample may be carry-over from other donors' samples. The chain recombines TRBV18 with TRBJ2-4; D tentatively fits TRBD1 or TRBD2 (5 bases each). The CDR3 loop is CASSPAGDGIQYF. The CDR3 DNA follows: TGTGCCAGCTCACCAGCCGGGGACGGCATTCAGTACTTC. Together with reference TRBV18 and TRBJ2-4, the CDR3 gives the full variable domain: NAGVMQNPRHLVRRRGQEARLRCSPMKGHSHVYWYRQLPEEGLKFMVYLQKENIIDESGMPKERFSAEFPKEGPSILRIQQVVRGDSAAYFCASSPAGDGIQYFGAGTRLSVL.